Included here is one T cell receptor (beta chain) sequence, with context. Its antigen is unknown. The data belong to a study of long-term antiretroviral therapy in people with HIV. Germline-derived CDR1 and CDR2 are MGHRA and YSYEKL. This CDR3 contains 16 residues. V lost 1 base and J 2 bases, leaving 12 bases between the germline ends. Survey-level immunoSEQ v3.0 assays were run. A target of 40,000-50,000 T-cell genomes per sample was set for sequencing. Sequencing used immunoSEQ multiplex PCR; TCRdb keeps in-frame clones, though not all of them. The sample records 8,500 to 14,000 clones, about 89% being singletons. Overall study results and limits: Post-ART samples showed increased diversity that remained below transplant donor control levels. Whichever time point was examined, clones expanded before ART dominated the repertoire.

The source is a woman aged 40 to 50 with HIV. Sample: unsorted PBMCs, taken 0.2 years before starting antiretroviral therapy. The chain joins TRBV4-1 to TRBJ2-1; D might be TRBD1 (5 bases). The CDR3 DNA reads as TGCGCCAGCAGCCAAGCGGACACACTAACCTACAATGAGCAGTTCTTC. Translating it yields CASSQADTLTYNEQFF.